Below are 30 T cell receptor beta chains sequenced from a single sample in a study of blood T cell repertoires in COVID-19 (dated by TCRdb to about 2020). Library creation used the immunoSEQ multiplex PCR assay. Here the immuneACCESS table is served through TCRdb, limited to in-frame sequences with V and J called. Missing clones are a known gap in these copies; in checked studies unresolved V genes cover under half, and the rest lacks a known reason. Recorded for this sample are about 63,000 clones; less than 80% of them occurred a single time. The biggest ten clones account for approximately 30% of the sample. Sequencing was performed on peripheral blood. The receptor source for this set is a human donor in a cohort sampled during active COVID-19.

The CDR3 bases are TGTGCCACCAGTGATCCCTCTAGCAATCAGCCCCAGCATTTT. Amino acids: CATSDPSSNQPQHF. The chain recombines TRBV24-1 with TRBJ1-5; D is uncertain. The CDR3 totals 14 residues. Germline CDR1 is KGHDR and CDR2 is SFDVKD. The V gene lost 3 bases and the J gene lost 0 bases, with 5 bases spanning the gap.

The chain combines TRBV6-1 with TRBJ2-7; D gene uncertain. The V and J ends lost 1 base and 3 bases respectively, with 7 bases between them. Looked up from germline, CDR1 is MNHNS and CDR2 is SASEGT. The CDR3 has 13 amino acids. CDR3 sequence: CASSEVSSYEQYF. CDR3 bases: TGTGCCAGCAGTGAAGTGTCCAGCTACGAGCAGTACTTC.

The chain joins TRBV7-2 to TRBJ1-4; unclear D gene. The CDR3 length is 14 residues. CDR1 and CDR2 (germline): SGHTA, FQGNSA. Trimming took off 1 base at V and 3 bases at J, with 6 bases between the two ends. The CDR3 DNA follows: TGTGCCAGCAGCTTAGGGCCATCTAATGAAAAACTGTTTTTT. This translates into CASSLGPSNEKLFF.

The rearrangement joins TRBV13 to TRBJ2-3; 12 bases map to TRBD2. Germline V gene sequence: CDR1 PRHDT, CDR2 FYEKMQ (reference sequence). The CDR3 totals 16 residues. The V segment lost 8 bases and the J segment 8 bases; nucleotides outside the gene matches: 14. CDR3 sequence reads: CASGPERLAGVGTQYF. CDR3 coding DNA: TGTGCCAGCGGCCCAGAGAGACTAGCGGGAGTTGGTACGCAGTATTTT.

The gene calls are TRBV11-3 and TRBJ2-7, with a possible D match to TRBD1 (6 bases). Deletions cut 3 bases from V and 8 bases from J, with 17 bases between. The CDR3 is made up of 14 amino acids. Germline V gene lookup returns CDR1 SGHNT and CDR2 YENEEA. CDR3 DNA: TGTGCCAGCAGCTTGAACGGACAGCAAGCAAAGCAGTACTTC. It specifies CASSLNGQQAKQYF.

As concerns this clone: This CDR3 is also generated by other DNA sequences in the sample. The chain uses TRBV5-6 and TRBJ1-4, with 7 positions matching TRBD1. The CDR3 is made up of 15 amino acids. Germline assignment: CDR1 SGHDT and CDR2 YYEEEE. V gave up 4 bases and J gave up 6 bases; unmatched junction bases: 9. The CDR3, as DNA: TGTGCCAGCAGCCTGGGTTGGACAGGACATGAAAAACTGTTTTTT. Translating gives CASSLGWTGHEKLFF.

This rearrangement joins TRBV29-1 to TRBJ2-1; D unclear. Trimming pared 0 bases from V and 5 bases from J, leaving 5 bases between. This CDR3 is 12 amino acids long. CDR1 SQVTM and CDR2 ANQGSEA come from the germline V gene. CDR3: CSVEDSDNEQFF. For the CDR3, the DNA is TGCAGCGTTGAAGATTCCGACAATGAGCAGTTCTTC.

The chain joins TRBV7-9 to TRBJ2-1, with TRBD1 matching over 9 bases. Germline V CDR1 and CDR2: SEHNR, FQNEAQ (reference sequence). The CDR3 sequence is 15 residues long. Trimming took 5 bases from V and 5 from J; bases not matched to a gene: 7. In nucleotides, the CDR3 is TGTGCCAGCAGCCCCGACAGGGGGGTCAACAATGAGCAGTTCTTC. Translation gives CASSPDRGVNNEQFF.

The chain uses TRBV6-4 and TRBJ2-3; 7 bases are shared with TRBD2. This CDR3 has 14 amino acids. Germline loops: CDR1 MRHNA, CDR2 SNTAGT. V lost 2 bases to trimming and J lost 4 bases; unmatched junction nucleotides: 3. This CDR3 reads CASSDGLDADTQYF. The CDR3 nucleotides read TGTGCCAGCAGTGACGGACTAGACGCAGATACGCAGTATTTT.

The chain couples TRBV7-8 to TRBJ2-7; a possible D gene is TRBD1 (5 bases). Looked up from germline, CDR1 is SGHVS and CDR2 is FQNEAQ. Trimming pared 3 bases from V and 3 bases from J, leaving 9 bases between. The CDR3 extends over 13 amino acids. This CDR3 is CASSFGQNYEQYF. CDR3 nucleotide sequence: TGTGCCAGCAGCTTCGGACAAAACTACGAGCAGTACTTC.

The genes are TRBV28 and TRBJ1-6, with D possibly TRBD1 on 5 matching bases. V was trimmed by 1 base and J by 9 bases, leaving 13 bases between them. The CDR3 is 15 residues long. Germline CDR1 MDHEN, CDR2 SYDVKM. The CDR3 DNA sequence: TGTGCCAGCAGTTTATCGGCAGGGAATAGTTCACCCCTCCACTTT. Residues: CASSLSAGNSSPLHF.

The chain joins TRBV18 to TRBJ1-2; D remains ambiguous. With 3 bases removed from V and 1 base from J, the gap between germline ends came to 9 bases. CDR1 and CDR2 from the germline V gene are KGHSH and LQKENI. The CDR3 totals 14 residues. The CDR3, as DNA: TGTGCCAGCTCACCGACCGGGTTTAACTATGGCTACACCTTC. Its translation: CASSPTGFNYGYTF.

V and J are TRBV30 and TRBJ2-5, with TRBD2 matching 10 bases. This CDR3 spans 14 amino acids. CDR1 and CDR2 (germline): GTSNPN, SVGIG (reference sequence). V was clipped by 5 bases and J by 3 bases; unmatched bases: 6. This CDR3 is CAWGAGGLKETQYF. In nucleotides, the CDR3 is TGTGCCTGGGGAGCGGGAGGGCTAAAAGAGACCCAGTACTTC.

The chain uses TRBV7-2 and TRBJ2-2; no clear D gene. V was pared by 2 bases and J by 0 bases, with 4 bases between. The CDR3 spans 14 residues. The germline CDR1 and CDR2 sequences are SGHTA and FQGNSA. CDR3 loop: CASSLTANTGELFF. In nucleotides, the CDR3 is TGTGCCAGCAGCTTAACGGCGAACACCGGGGAGCTGTTTTTT.

The V call is TRBV3-1 (or the pseudogene TRBV3-2), the J call TRBJ1-2; 7 bases agree with TRBD1. Germline CDR1 LGHDT, CDR2 YNNKEL (reference sequence). The CDR3 contains 16 residues. V shed 0 bases, J shed 5 bases, and the junction held 9 bases outside the gene matches. The DNA of the CDR3 is TGTGCCAGCAGCCAAGAAGGGACAGACTTTGGGTATGGCTACACCTTC. Protein: CASSQEGTDFGYGYTF.

The chain has TRBV6-5 and TRBJ2-7; tentative D call: TRBD2 (6 bases). CDR3 length equals 13 residues. With 2 bases removed from V and 7 bases from J, the gap between germline ends came to 12 bases. Germline-derived CDR1 and CDR2 are MNHEY and SVGAGI. CDR3 region: CASSYGGVREQYF. CDR3 DNA sequence: TGTGCCAGCAGTTACGGCGGGGTGAGAGAGCAGTACTTC.

This clone was seen more than once but under ten times. The chain uses TRBV19 and TRBJ1-3; weak D call: TRBD1 (5 bases). The V end lost 3 bases, the J end lost 2 bases, and 8 bases lay between the germline ends. The CDR3 sequence is 14 residues long. Germline lookup yields CDR1 LNHDA and CDR2 SQIVND (reference sequence). The CDR3 bases are TGTGCCAGTAGTATCACAGGCCCTGGAAACACCATATATTTT. Amino acid sequence: CASSITGPGNTIYF. The full variable domain, its missing parts supplied by reference TRBV19 and TRBJ1-3, is DGGITQSPKYLFRKEGQNVTLSCEQNLNHDAMYWYRQDPGQGLRLIYYSQIVNDFQKGDIAEGYSVSREKKESFPLTVTSAQKNPTAFYLCASSITGPGNTIYFGEGSWLTVV.

The chain links TRBV6-6 to TRBJ2-5; D possibly corresponds to TRBD2 (5 bases). The germline gives CDR1 MNHNY, CDR2 SVGAGI (reference sequence). Trimming stripped 0 bases from V and 5 bases from J, with 13 bases between. The CDR3 runs 15 residues. The CDR3 DNA sequence: TGTGCCAGCAGTTACTCGACGGGATTTACGGAGACCCAGTACTTC. Translated: CASSYSTGFTETQYF.

The chain employs TRBV23-1 and TRBJ2-1, with 12 bases fitting TRBD1. TRBV23-1 has ORF status, its function being uncertain. Trimming cost V 8 bases and J 2 bases; bases outside gene matches: 13. The CDR3 has 18 residues. For the CDR3, the DNA is TGCGCCAGCCTTGGTGGGACAGGGGGCTCAAGTCCCTACAATGAGCAGTTCTTC. It is translated as CASLGGTGGSSPYNEQFF.

The sample holds a few counts of this clone. The chain couples TRBV12-2 to TRBJ2-1; the table's D call, TRBD2, has no DNA check behind it. TRBV12-2 is shown as a pseudogene. This CDR3 contains 17 residues. CDR3 in amino acids: CASRLAPGKVSYNEQFF. CDR3 bases: TGTGCAAGTCGCTTGGCGCCCGGGAAGGTCTCCTACAATGAGCAGTTCTTC.

The chain has TRBV5-4 and TRBJ2-2, with 7 bases fitting TRBD1. Germline V CDR1 and CDR2: SGHNT, YYREEE (reference sequence). The CDR3 spans 15 residues. Trimming cost V 0 bases and J 10 bases; bases outside gene matches: 9. CDR3 sequence: CASSLGDRDVEELFF. The CDR3 DNA reads as TGTGCCAGCAGCTTGGGTGACAGGGACGTCGAGGAGCTGTTTTTT.

The rearrangement uses TRBV11-3 and TRBJ2-5; 8 bases line up with TRBD2. The germline V gene has CDR1 SGHNT and CDR2 YENEEA. Trimming at V came to 6 bases and at J to 4 bases, leaving 4 bases not matched to a gene. This CDR3 comprises 13 residues. CDR3 in DNA: TGTGCCAGCAGTTCCGGGAGGGGAGAGACCCAGTACTTC. Translation gives CASSSGRGETQYF.

This sequence joins TRBV10-3 and TRBJ1-1, with 9 bases aligning to TRBD1. J lost 7 bases, V lost 6 bases, and 9 bases had no gene match. The germline V gene has CDR1 ENHRY and CDR2 SYGVKD. This CDR3 region has 14 residues. For the CDR3, the DNA is TGTGCCATCAGCAAGGAGGACAGGGGCGGTGAAGCTTTCTTT. It yields the protein CAISKEDRGGEAFF.

The rearrangement uses TRBV3-1 (or the pseudogene TRBV3-2) and TRBJ2-1; 15 nucleotides agree with TRBD2. CDR1 LGHDT and CDR2 YNNKEL come from the germline V gene (reference sequence). The CDR3 length is 17 residues. Unmatched junction bases numbered 0, after V lost 3 bases and J lost 0 bases. The CDR3 sequence is CASSQGLAGGSYNEQFF. The CDR3, as DNA: TGTGCCAGCAGCCAGGGACTAGCGGGAGGCTCCTACAATGAGCAGTTCTTC.

This clone appeared once. The rearrangement links TRBV12-3 or TRBV12-4 to TRBJ2-1, with D perhaps matching TRBD2 (6 bases). The CDR3 totals 13 residues. The germline V and J ends were trimmed by 7 bases and 5 bases, with 12 bases remaining between them. CDR3 sequence reads: CASTDGLHNEQFF. DNA for the CDR3: TGTGCCAGCACCGATGGACTACACAATGAGCAGTTCTTC.

The gene calls are TRBV9 and TRBJ2-3, with 7 bases lining up with TRBD2. The CDR3 totals 16 residues. Germline CDR1 reads SGDLS; CDR2 reads YYNGEE. V dropped 0 bases and J dropped 5; count of bases not matched to a gene: 9. Written as DNA, the CDR3 is TGTGCCAGCAGCGTAGGAGGGAGGGCCTATGGAGATACGCAGTATTTT. Translation: CASSVGGRAYGDTQYF.

The chain has TRBV6-5 and TRBJ2-1; 9 nucleotides align to TRBD1. Per the germline V gene, CDR1 is MNHEY and CDR2 is SVGAGI. The CDR3 totals 15 residues. The V and J ends lost 5 bases and 4 bases, in that order; junction bases with no gene match: 6. CDR3: CASSKQGAEYNEQFF. The CDR3 DNA is TGTGCCAGCAGTAAACAGGGGGCAGAGTACAATGAGCAGTTCTTC.

V and J are TRBV6-1 and TRBJ2-1, with 10 bases aligning to TRBD2. J lost 4 bases, V lost 3 bases, and 3 bases had no gene match. The CDR3 sequence is 15 residues long. Germline V gene sequence: CDR1 MNHNS, CDR2 SASEGT. Here the CDR3 reads CASSELAGVYNEQFF. The CDR3 DNA sequence: TGTGCCAGCAGTGAGCTAGCGGGGGTGTACAATGAGCAGTTCTTC.

V is TRBV7-2 and J is TRBJ2-1; 7 nucleotides agree with TRBD2. V lost 0 bases and J lost 12; bases outside the gene matches: 5. This CDR3 spans 13 amino acids. The germline V gene has CDR1 SGHTA and CDR2 FQGNSA. The CDR3 DNA reads as TGTGCCAGCAGCTTAGCGACTAGCACAACGCAGTTCTTC. This encodes CASSLATSTTQFF.

The chain combines TRBV30 with TRBJ1-1; no firm D call. The CDR3 has 13 amino acids. Trimming took 2 bases from V and 1 from J, leaving 8 bases between them. Germline lookup yields CDR1 GTSNPN and CDR2 SVGIG (reference sequence). The CDR3 loop reads CAWSPNKNTEAFF. For the CDR3, the DNA is TGTGCCTGGAGTCCAAACAAGAACACTGAAGCTTTCTTT. Using reference TRBV30 and TRBJ1-1 for the parts outside the CDR3, the full variable domain is SQTIHQWPATLVQPVGSPLSLECTVEGTSNPNLYWYRQAAGRGLQLLFYSVGIGQISSEVPQNLSASRPQDRQFILSSKKLLLSDSGFYLCAWSPNKNTEAFFGQGTRLTVV.